This passage covers 26 T cell receptor beta chains from one sample sequenced in a study of persistence of HIV-infected CD4 T cells. The immunoSEQ assay was version 4, run in survey mode. Sequenced by immunoSEQ multiplex PCR; TCRdb stores in-frame clones only, minus some. This table holds under 45,000 clones, 89% found once. Nonspecific anti-CD3/anti-CD28 bead stimulation represents the broad CD4+ T cell repertoire. Responding CD4+ T cells were sorted by upregulation of both CD40 ligand and CD69. Their target antigens are unknown. The sample consisted of CD4+ T cells sorted from PBMCs after approximately 19-hour stimulation, taken from a patient who received antiretroviral therapy. Every receptor here comes from an adult man with HIV who was CMV-seropositive.

V is TRBV24-1 and J is TRBJ2-2, with 9 bases identical to TRBD1. Germline V gives CDR1 KGHDR, CDR2 SFDVKD. The CDR3 is made up of 15 amino acids. V gave up 2 bases and J gave up 7 bases; unmatched junction bases: 4. CDR3 DNA sequence: TGTGCCACCAGTGATTACAGGGGGCAGGGCGGGGAGCTGTTTTTT. Its translation is CATSDYRGQGGELFF.

This clone was picked up one time. The rearrangement joins TRBV18 to TRBJ2-6, with D perhaps TRBD1 or TRBD2 (6 bases each). Germline V gives CDR1 KGHSH, CDR2 LQKENI. The V gene lost 3 bases and the J gene lost 0 bases, with 15 bases spanning the gap. CDR3 size: 18 residues. The CDR3 bases are TGTGCCAGCTCACCGGTGGGGGGCGGAGGCTCTGGGGCCAACGTCCTGACTTTC. This translates into CASSPVGGGGSGANVLTF.

The gene calls are TRBV3-1 (or the pseudogene TRBV3-2) and TRBJ1-4; D ambiguous. This CDR3 has 14 residues. Per the germline V gene, CDR1 is LGHDT and CDR2 is YNNKEL (reference sequence). Trimming removed 4 bases from V and 6 bases from J, with 12 bases in between. This CDR3 is CASSLRHGDEKLFF. In DNA form, the CDR3 reads TGTGCCAGCAGCCTTCGACATGGCGATGAAAAACTGTTTTTT.

This sequence joins TRBV2 and TRBJ1-6; TRBD1 matches at 10 bases. V lost 8 bases and J lost 7; bases outside the gene matches: 5. This CDR3 is built from 14 residues. The V gene's germline CDR1 is SNHLY and CDR2 FYNNEI. CDR3 sequence reads: CASRRDRGNSPLHF. The CDR3 DNA sequence: TGTGCCAGCCGACGGGACAGGGGAAATTCACCCCTCCACTTT.

V and J are TRBV6-4 and TRBJ2-1, with 11 bases fitting TRBD2. The germline V gene encodes CDR1 MRHNA and CDR2 SNTAGT. V shed 6 bases, J shed 7 bases, and the junction held 8 bases outside the gene matches. The CDR3 runs 15 residues. This chain's CDR3 is CASSLLSGGANEQFF. The CDR3 coding sequence is TGTGCCAGCAGCTTACTTAGCGGGGGGGCAAATGAGCAGTTCTTC.

This chain uses TRBV9 with TRBJ2-7; 9 bases are a match to TRBD1. V shed 2 bases, J shed 5 bases, and the junction held 2 bases outside the gene matches. The CDR3 contains 13 residues. Germline loops: CDR1 SGDLS, CDR2 YYNGEE. The CDR3 DNA reads TGTGCCAGCAGCGTCCGGGACAGGGACGAGCAGTACTTC. Its translation is CASSVRDRDEQYF.

This rearrangement joins TRBV29-1 to TRBJ1-2; perhaps TRBD1 as D (6 bases). Germline V gene lookup returns CDR1 SQVTM and CDR2 ANQGSEA. Trimming shortened V by 7 bases and J by 4 bases, and 13 bases separated the two germline ends. This CDR3 contains 12 residues. The CDR3 DNA is TGCAGCGCCGGGGGGCGCTCCTATGGCTACACCTTC. It is translated as CSAGGRSYGYTF.

The chain couples TRBV28 to TRBJ1-3, with a tentative D call TRBD1 (5 bases). Germline-derived CDR1 and CDR2 are MDHEN and SYDVKM. Trimming stripped 5 bases from V and 2 bases from J, with 13 bases between. The CDR3 extends over 15 amino acids. CDR3 protein: CASSGGTLAGNTIYF. The CDR3 DNA is TGTGCCAGCAGTGGGGGGACTCTGGCTGGAAACACCATATATTTT.

V gene TRBV19 combines with J gene TRBJ1-3; D gene uncertain. The CDR3 totals 14 residues. From germline, CDR1 is LNHDA and CDR2 SQIVND (reference sequence). V was cut by 3 bases and J by 0 bases, with 6 bases left in between. CDR3 nucleotides: TGTGCCAGTAGTATGGGGATCTCTGGAAACACCATATATTTT. It encodes CASSMGISGNTIYF.

J is TRBJ1-5 and V is TRBV30; no clear D gene. Trimming left V 1 base short and J 4 bases short, with 8 bases between. The CDR3 spans 13 residues. Germline V gene data show CDR1 as GTSNPN and CDR2 as SVGIG (reference sequence). The CDR3 DNA reads TGTGCCTGGAGTGATTCCGCTAATCAGCCCCAGCATTTT. The encoded protein is CAWSDSANQPQHF.

The gene calls are TRBV24-1 and TRBJ2-3; no definite D call. The V end lost 2 bases, the J end lost 2 bases, and 10 bases lay between the germline ends. CDR1 and CDR2 (germline): KGHDR, SFDVKD. The CDR3 loop spans 15 amino acids. This CDR3 is CATSDWQESTDTQYF. DNA of the CDR3: TGTGCCACCAGTGATTGGCAGGAGTCCACAGATACGCAGTATTTT.

The chain joins TRBV6-2 or TRBV6-3 to TRBJ1-1; D perhaps matches TRBD1 (6 bases). Germline values: CDR1 MNHEY, CDR2 SVGEGT. The ends were cut back, 0 bases at V and 1 base at J, with 15 bases in the middle. The CDR3 contains 17 residues. CDR3 residues: CASSYSLDSLRNTEAFF. CDR3 in DNA: TGTGCCAGCAGTTACTCCCTGGACAGCCTAAGGAACACTGAAGCTTTCTTT.

The chain has TRBV4-1 and TRBJ1-2, with D maybe TRBD1 (6 bases). This CDR3 comprises 16 residues. Trimming took off 1 base at V and 8 bases at J, with 20 bases between the two ends. Germline CDR1 MGHRA, CDR2 YSYEKL. CDR3 protein: CASSQVVATGLRGYTF. DNA of the CDR3: TGCGCCAGCAGCCAAGTGGTTGCGACAGGACTAAGGGGCTACACCTTC.

The V gene is TRBV7-6, the J gene TRBJ1-2; TRBD1 matches at 9 bases. The CDR3 sequence is 13 residues long. The V gene end was trimmed by 5 bases and the J gene end by 7 bases; junction bases not matched to a gene: 5. The germline V gene encodes CDR1 SGHVS and CDR2 FNYEAQ. CDR3 sequence: CASSRTGGTGYTF. The DNA for the CDR3 is TGTGCCAGCAGCCGAACAGGGGGCACTGGCTACACCTTC.

As for this clone: Other DNA sequences in this specimen translate into the identical CDR3. The CDR3 nucleotides are TGTGCCAGCAGTTGGACAACGAACACCGGGGAGCTGTTTTTT. Protein product: CASSWTTNTGELFF. The chain combines TRBV27 with TRBJ2-2, with a tentative D call TRBD1 (5 bases). Looked up from germline, CDR1 is MNHEY and CDR2 is SMNVEV (reference sequence). Trimming removed 4 bases from V and 0 bases from J, with 6 bases in between. This CDR3 contains 14 residues.

V usage is TRBV27 and J usage is TRBJ1-2; no definite D call. CDR3 length: 13 amino acids. With 3 bases removed from V and 0 bases from J, the gap between germline ends came to 5 bases. Per the germline V gene, CDR1 is MNHEY and CDR2 is SMNVEV (reference sequence). The CDR3 loop is CASSFEANYGYTF. The CDR3, as DNA: TGTGCCAGCAGTTTCGAGGCTAACTATGGCTACACCTTC.

The chain is built from TRBV12-5 and TRBJ2-1; D ambiguous. CDR1 LGHNT and CDR2 FRNRAP come from the germline V gene. Deletions cut 1 base from V and 10 bases from J, with 8 bases between. The CDR3 consists of 12 residues. This chain's CDR3 is CASGLADIEQFF. As DNA, the CDR3 is TGTGCTAGTGGTTTGGCCGACATAGAGCAGTTCTTC.

V gene TRBV3-1 (or the pseudogene TRBV3-2) combines with J gene TRBJ2-3; either TRBD1 or TRBD2 may fit D (5 bases each). Germline CDR1 LGHDT, CDR2 YNNKEL (reference sequence). The CDR3 is made up of 14 amino acids. V was clipped by 4 bases and J by 6 bases, with 14 bases between them. The CDR3 DNA reads TGTGCCAGCAGCCGAACCGGGACGGCGGATACGCAGTATTTT. This encodes CASSRTGTADTQYF.

This chain connects TRBV27 to TRBJ2-7; D remains ambiguous. Trimming removed 2 bases from V and 0 bases from J, with 11 bases in between. Germline V gives CDR1 MNHEY, CDR2 SMNVEV (reference sequence). CDR3 length: 15 residues. CDR3 coding DNA: TGTGCCAGCAGTTTAGTGGGTTCCCTCTCCTACGAGCAGTACTTC. As protein: CASSLVGSLSYEQYF.

V gene TRBV9 combines with J gene TRBJ2-2; 8 positions agree with TRBD1. From germline, CDR1 is SGDLS and CDR2 YYNGEE. The CDR3 has 16 residues. V was clipped by 4 bases and J by 3 bases; unmatched bases: 8. The CDR3 spells CASSSRTGIDTGELFF. In DNA form, the CDR3 reads TGTGCCAGCAGCTCCCGGACAGGGATCGACACCGGGGAGCTGTTTTTT.

V and J are TRBV10-1 and TRBJ1-1; D uncertain. Germline loops: CDR1 WNHNN, CDR2 SYGVQD (reference sequence). The CDR3 has 15 residues. The V gene lost 4 bases and the J gene lost 4 bases, with 16 bases spanning the gap. For the CDR3, the DNA is TGCGCCAGCAGTGCTCACCTGGACCGATCCACTGAAGCTTTCTTT. Translated, it gives CASSAHLDRSTEAFF.

This chain links TRBV5-6 with TRBJ1-1; possibly TRBD1 for D (6 bases). The germline V gene has CDR1 SGHDT and CDR2 YYEEEE. The CDR3 covers 14 residues. V was cut by 0 bases and J by 4 bases, with 10 bases left in between. CDR3 DNA: TGTGCCAGCAGCTTGGCGGCCAGGGGCACTGAAGCTTTCTTT. It yields the protein CASSLAARGTEAFF.

The chain couples TRBV3-1 (or the pseudogene TRBV3-2) to TRBJ1-3, with a tentative D call TRBD1 (6 bases). The CDR3 totals 16 residues. Trimming removed 4 bases from V and 2 bases from J, with 15 bases in between. Germline loops: CDR1 LGHDT, CDR2 YNNKEL (reference sequence). CDR3 sequence reads: CASSRLEGGAGNTIYF. DNA of the CDR3: TGTGCCAGCAGCCGTTTGGAGGGGGGGGCTGGAAACACCATATATTTT.

For this clone: An end of the junction differs from the germline gene, which may be a read error. The genes are TRBV6-5 and TRBJ2-1; no clear D. From germline, CDR1 is MNHEY and CDR2 SVGAGI. The CDR3 consists of 13 residues. CDR3 coding DNA: TGTGCCAGCAGGCGGCCCGACCGATTGGAACTGATCTTC. Its translation is CASRRPDRLELIF.

This chain uses TRBV28 with TRBJ1-2, with no clear D. V lost 9 bases to trimming and J lost 5 bases, with 13 bases between them. CDR3 size: 12 residues. Per the germline V gene, CDR1 is MDHEN and CDR2 is SYDVKM. The CDR3 bases are TGTGCCAGTAGAAGAAGCGGTTATGGCTACACCTTC. Protein sequence: CASRRSGYGYTF.

The chain couples TRBV12-3 or TRBV12-4 to TRBJ1-1, with TRBD1 identical over 7 bases. The CDR3 is made up of 13 amino acids. J lost 4 bases, V lost 2 bases, and 1 base had no gene match. The CDR3 spells CASSLQGGTEAFF. The CDR3 region has the DNA TGTGCCAGCAGTTTACAGGGGGGCACTGAAGCTTTCTTT.